Listed below are T cell receptor beta chains from one sample, sequenced in a study of cytomegalovirus exposure and HLA in healthy donors. Sequencing used immunoSEQ multiplex PCR; TCRdb keeps in-frame clones, though not all of them. The sample holds 60,000 to 75,000 clones. Material: PBMCs. These receptors all come from a woman in her twenties or thirties in good health and CMV-seronegative. The CDR3 runs from the conserved cysteine through the conserved F or W. The D gene is left open where the match is weak.

CDR3nt: TGTGCCAGCTCACCCCGGGAGGGGTCTGCCTCCTACGAGCAGTACTTC
CDR3aa: CASSPREGSASYEQYF
len: 16
d_gene: TRBD2
j_gene: TRBJ2-7
v_gene: TRBV18

CDR3nt: TGTGCCAGCAGCGACGCGGACAGTTCAAACACTGAAGCTTTCTTT
CDR3aa: CASSDADSSNTEAFF
len: 15
d_gene: NA
j_gene: TRBJ1-1
v_gene: TRBV13

CDR3nt: TGTGCCAGCAGTTCTACTAGTAGTTCCTACGAGCAGTACTTC
CDR3aa: CASSSTSSSYEQYF
len: 14
d_gene: NA
j_gene: TRBJ2-7
v_gene: TRBV6-5

CDR3nt: TGTGCCAGCAGCCATGACACAGGGGGCGGCTATGGCTACACCTTC
CDR3aa: CASSHDTGGGYGYTF
len: 15
d_gene: TRBD1
j_gene: TRBJ1-2
v_gene: TRBV4-2

CDR3nt: TGTGCCAGCAGGCTAGCGGGTCAGGCTGCCTACGAGCAGTACTTC
CDR3aa: CASRLAGQAAYEQYF
len: 15
d_gene: TRBD2
j_gene: TRBJ2-7
v_gene: TRBV6-5

CDR3nt: TGCGCCAGCGCACCGGGACAGGGGATCACCGAGCAGTACTTC
CDR3aa: CASAPGQGITEQYF
len: 14
d_gene: TRBD1
j_gene: TRBJ2-7
v_gene: TRBV5-1

CDR3nt: TGTGCCAGCAGTCAGGCGACAGGGGCACACGGGCGGGGCTACACCTTC
CDR3aa: CASSQATGAHGRGYTF
len: 16
d_gene: TRBD1
j_gene: TRBJ1-2
v_gene: TRBV27

CDR3nt: TGCGCCAGCAGCGCCGGGACAGGGGATGAAAAACTGTTTTTT
CDR3aa: CASSAGTGDEKLFF
len: 14
d_gene: TRBD1
j_gene: TRBJ1-4
v_gene: TRBV4-3

CDR3nt: TGCAGCGCTGATAGCGGGGGAAGCTCCTACGAGCAGTACTTC
CDR3aa: CSADSGGSSYEQYF
len: 14
d_gene: TRBD2
j_gene: TRBJ2-7
v_gene: TRBV29-1

CDR3nt: TGCGCCACCGGGGGGCTGGGGGAGCTGTTTTTT
CDR3aa: CATGGLGELFF
len: 11
d_gene: NA
j_gene: TRBJ2-2
v_gene: TRBV4-3

CDR3nt: TGCAGCGTTGAAGATAGGGGCAGCTCTAACTATGGCTACACCTTC
CDR3aa: CSVEDRGSSNYGYTF
len: 15
d_gene: NA
j_gene: TRBJ1-2
v_gene: TRBV29-1

CDR3nt: TGTGCCAGCAGGGACCCCCAGACAGTCGCCAATCAGCCCCAGCATTTT
CDR3aa: CASRDPQTVANQPQHF
len: 16
d_gene: NA
j_gene: TRBJ1-5
v_gene: TRBV6-6

CDR3nt: TGTGCCAGCAGCTTAGAAGAGGGGAGGCACACTGAAGCTTTCTTT
CDR3aa: CASSLEEGRHTEAFF
len: 15
d_gene: NA
j_gene: TRBJ1-1
v_gene: TRBV11-2

CDR3nt: TGTGCCAGCAGCCCAGGGACTACTAGCAGGAGCGAGCAGTACTTC
CDR3aa: CASSPGTTSRSEQYF
len: 15
d_gene: TRBD2
j_gene: TRBJ2-7
v_gene: TRBV7-3

CDR3nt: TGTGCCAGCAGCTTAGGGACTGGCTATGGCTACACCTTC
CDR3aa: CASSLGTGYGYTF
len: 13
d_gene: NA
j_gene: TRBJ1-2
v_gene: TRBV11-2

CDR3nt: TGTGCCGCCCACAGGGGGAGAGGCTACGAGCAGTACTTC
CDR3aa: CAAHRGRGYEQYF
len: 13
d_gene: TRBD1
j_gene: TRBJ2-7
v_gene: TRBV30

CDR3nt: TGTGCCAGCTCACCCCAGGAGGCTAACTACGAGCAGTACTTC
CDR3aa: CASSPQEANYEQYF
len: 14
d_gene: NA
j_gene: TRBJ2-7
v_gene: TRBV18

CDR3nt: TGTGCTAGCAGCTTACCGGGACAGAACGAGCAGTACTTC
CDR3aa: CASSLPGQNEQYF
len: 13
d_gene: TRBD1
j_gene: TRBJ2-7
v_gene: TRBV7-7

CDR3nt: TGTGCCAGCAGCGTAGGACGGGACAGCTACGAGCAGTACTTC
CDR3aa: CASSVGRDSYEQYF
len: 14
d_gene: TRBD1
j_gene: TRBJ2-7
v_gene: TRBV9

CDR3nt: TGTGCCAGCAGCTTAGCGGGAGGCCTTCAAGAGACCCAGTACTTC
CDR3aa: CASSLAGGLQETQYF
len: 15
d_gene: TRBD2
j_gene: TRBJ2-5
v_gene: TRBV9

CDR3nt: TGCGCCAGCAGCCCTCTCCTGAGGCACTACGAGCAGTACTTC
CDR3aa: CASSPLLRHYEQYF
len: 14
d_gene: NA
j_gene: TRBJ2-7
v_gene: TRBV5-1

CDR3nt: TGTGCCGGAGGTACAGGGGAAAGGGGCAATCAGCCCCAGCATTTT
CDR3aa: CAGGTGERGNQPQHF
len: 15
d_gene: TRBD1
j_gene: TRBJ1-5
v_gene: TRBV30

CDR3nt: TGTGCCAGCAGTGGGCTAGAAACCGGGGAGCTGTTTTTT
CDR3aa: CASSGLETGELFF
len: 13
d_gene: NA
j_gene: TRBJ2-2
v_gene: TRBV6-4

CDR3nt: TGTGCCAGCTGCCCTCGGGGGGAGTCATACGAGCAGTACTTC
CDR3aa: CASCPRGESYEQYF
len: 14
d_gene: TRBD2
j_gene: TRBJ2-7
v_gene: TRBV5-7

CDR3nt: TGTGCCAGCAGTTACTCAGGACAGCGGAACACTGAAGCTTTCTTT
CDR3aa: CASSYSGQRNTEAFF
len: 15
d_gene: NA
j_gene: TRBJ1-1
v_gene: TRBV6-5

CDR3nt: TGTGCCAGCTCACCCCTCGGGGGGAGGAACTATGGCTACACCTTC
CDR3aa: CASSPLGGRNYGYTF
len: 15
d_gene: NA
j_gene: TRBJ1-2
v_gene: TRBV18

CDR3nt: TGTGCCAGCAGCCCGCGGAAAAGGAGCACTGAAGCTTTCTTT
CDR3aa: CASSPRKRSTEAFF
len: 14
d_gene: NA
j_gene: TRBJ1-1
v_gene: TRBV6-5

CDR3nt: TGTGCCAGCAGTTACTCGACAGCCTCCGGCGAGCAGTACTTC
CDR3aa: CASSYSTASGEQYF
len: 14
d_gene: NA
j_gene: TRBJ2-7
v_gene: TRBV6-5

CDR3nt: TGTGCCTGGAGTCCGGGACTAGCGGTCTACAATGAGCAGTTCTTC
CDR3aa: CAWSPGLAVYNEQFF
len: 15
d_gene: TRBD2
j_gene: TRBJ2-1
v_gene: TRBV30

CDR3nt: TGTGCCTGGAGCCCTACGGGTCACTACACCTTC
CDR3aa: CAWSPTGHYTF
len: 11
d_gene: NA
j_gene: TRBJ1-2
v_gene: TRBV30

CDR3nt: TGTGCCAGCAGCTGGGGGGACGGGATCTACGAGCAGTACTTC
CDR3aa: CASSWGDGIYEQYF
len: 14
d_gene: NA
j_gene: TRBJ2-7
v_gene: TRBV7-9

CDR3nt: TGCGCCAGCCAACAGACACTGAACACTGAAGCTTTCTTT
CDR3aa: CASQQTLNTEAFF
len: 13
d_gene: NA
j_gene: TRBJ1-1
v_gene: TRBV5-1

CDR3nt: TGTGCCATCAGGGGACTAGCGGGAGCCAATGAGCAGTTCTTC
CDR3aa: CAIRGLAGANEQFF
len: 14
d_gene: TRBD2
j_gene: TRBJ2-1
v_gene: TRBV10-3

CDR3nt: TGTGCCAGCAGTCTCACAGGGGGCGCGTCCCAGCCCCAGCATTTT
CDR3aa: CASSLTGGASQPQHF
len: 15
d_gene: TRBD1
j_gene: TRBJ1-5
v_gene: TRBV27

CDR3nt: TGTGCCAGCACCCAGAGGGGCAGGGGCTATGGCTACACCTTC
CDR3aa: CASTQRGRGYGYTF
len: 14
d_gene: NA
j_gene: TRBJ1-2
v_gene: TRBV6-1

CDR3nt: TGCGCCAGCAGCTACCCGACAGGGGACAATGAGCAGTTCTTC
CDR3aa: CASSYPTGDNEQFF
len: 14
d_gene: TRBD1
j_gene: TRBJ2-1
v_gene: TRBV5-1

CDR3nt: TGTGCCAGCAGTCCAGGGGGAACGACTAATGAAAAACTGTTTTTT
CDR3aa: CASSPGGTTNEKLFF
len: 15
d_gene: TRBD1
j_gene: TRBJ1-4
v_gene: TRBV28

CDR3nt: TGCGCCAGCAGCCCGGGACAGGGTAACACCGGGGAGCTGTTTTTT
CDR3aa: CASSPGQGNTGELFF
len: 15
d_gene: TRBD1
j_gene: TRBJ2-2
v_gene: TRBV4-3

CDR3nt: TGTGCCAGCAGTTTTTCAGCGGAGGGATACGAGCAGTACTTC
CDR3aa: CASSFSAEGYEQYF
len: 14
d_gene: NA
j_gene: TRBJ2-7
v_gene: TRBV27

CDR3nt: TGTGCCTGGAGTGAGGTTACCGGGACCGGGGAGCTGTTTTTT
CDR3aa: CAWSEVTGTGELFF
len: 14
d_gene: NA
j_gene: TRBJ2-2
v_gene: TRBV30

CDR3nt: TGTGCCAGTAGTATAGTGTGGACAGGGGCGGGGAGTGAAAAACTGTTTTTT
CDR3aa: CASSIVWTGAGSEKLFF
len: 17
d_gene: TRBD1
j_gene: TRBJ1-4
v_gene: TRBV19

CDR3nt: TGCAGTGTAGTCTATGGCTACACCTTC
CDR3aa: CSVVYGYTF
len: 9
d_gene: NA
j_gene: TRBJ1-2
v_gene: TRBV20-1

CDR3nt: TGTGCCAGCAGTTTTTTGGGAGGGGCCCAGCATTTT
CDR3aa: CASSFLGGAQHF
len: 12
d_gene: NA
j_gene: TRBJ1-5
v_gene: TRBV27

CDR3nt: TGTGCCAGCAGCTTTCAGGGCACTGAAGCTTTCTTT
CDR3aa: CASSFQGTEAFF
len: 12
d_gene: NA
j_gene: TRBJ1-1
v_gene: TRBV27

CDR3nt: TGTGCCAGCATTCCTTCGGGACAGAGTTACAATGAGCAGTTCTTC
CDR3aa: CASIPSGQSYNEQFF
len: 15
d_gene: TRBD1
j_gene: TRBJ2-1
v_gene: TRBV27

CDR3nt: TGTGCCAGCAGCTTACCCAGGGAGGGCACTGAAGCTTTCTTT
CDR3aa: CASSLPREGTEAFF
len: 14
d_gene: NA
j_gene: TRBJ1-1
v_gene: TRBV7-9

CDR3nt: TGCGCCAGCAGCCAAGAAGGGACAGGGCGGAACTATGGCTACACCTTC
CDR3aa: CASSQEGTGRNYGYTF
len: 16
d_gene: TRBD1
j_gene: TRBJ1-2
v_gene: TRBV4-1

CDR3nt: TGTGCCAGCAGCTTATCGAATTCACCCCTCCACTTT
CDR3aa: CASSLSNSPLHF
len: 12
d_gene: NA
j_gene: TRBJ1-6
v_gene: TRBV7-9

CDR3nt: TGTGCCAGCAGCGTAGGCGGGCTGCGGGGAGGCGCTGAAGCTTTCTTT
CDR3aa: CASSVGGLRGGAEAFF
len: 16
d_gene: NA
j_gene: TRBJ1-1
v_gene: TRBV9

CDR3nt: TGTGCCAGCAGCCTACGGGAGACCCAGTACTTC
CDR3aa: CASSLRETQYF
len: 11
d_gene: NA
j_gene: TRBJ2-5
v_gene: TRBV14

CDR3nt: TGTGCCAGCAGGATGCTGACAGGGGGCAAGGAGACCCAGTACTTC
CDR3aa: CASRMLTGGKETQYF
len: 15
d_gene: TRBD1
j_gene: TRBJ2-5
v_gene: TRBV6-1

CDR3nt: TGTGCCAGCAGTTACGACAGCATGAACACTGAAGCTTTCTTT
CDR3aa: CASSYDSMNTEAFF
len: 14
d_gene: NA
j_gene: TRBJ1-1
v_gene: TRBV6-5